The clone carrying this T cell receptor (beta chain) was counted ten times or more. Its antigen is not known. To make TCR beta libraries, researchers used iRepertoire HTBI primers and Arm-PCR of CDR3 regions. TCRdb reprocessed the multiplex PCR reads via MiXCR and lists one record per CDR3 protein. Here the sample spans 500,000 to 700,000 distinct CDR3 sequences, roughly 15% being singletons. Time point defined: newly diagnosed GD, antithyroid drugs for less than 3 months. Preparation of the TCR library used RNA extracted from PBMCs. V was trimmed by 3 bases and J by 5 bases, leaving 14 bases between them. CDR3 length: 14 amino acids. The germline V gene encodes CDR1 DFQATT and CDR2 SNEGSKA (reference sequence). The sample is drawn from a study of regulatory T cells in long-lasting Graves disease. Study-wide findings and caveats: Persistent disease was characterized by preferential usage of TRBV28, TRBJ1-2 and TRBJ2-5.

The same data also went into a second study, on T cells in Graves' hyperthyroidism and ophthalmopathy.

The chain employs TRBV20-1 and TRBJ1-5, with D maybe TRBD1 (5 bases). This clonotype originated in a woman aged 25 to 45 with Graves disease. The material sequenced was peripheral blood mononuclear cells (PBMCs), taken at new diagnosis, from a patient treated with antithyroid drugs. CDR3: CSASVRDVDQPQHF. CDR3 DNA: TGCAGTGCTAGTGTCAGGGATGTGGATCAGCCCCAGCATTTT.